The 2 T cell receptor beta chains reported below all come from one sample, sequenced in a study of T cells in Graves' hyperthyroidism and ophthalmopathy. Amplification of TCR beta CDR3 regions was performed using RNA transcripts as template. Carried out on the TCR CDR3, a first-round RT-PCR used the HTBI primer set. TCRdb independently ran MiXCR on the multiplex PCR reads; one entry per CDR3 protein. The sample has 350,000 to 400,000 distinct CDR3 sequences; approximately 15% are singletons. Sequenced: blood. These TCRs come from a woman aged 55-69 years with Graves' hyperthyroidism.

The chain links TRBV7-3 to TRBJ2-1; 9 bases agree with TRBD1. V lost 5 bases to trimming and J lost 8 bases; unmatched junction nucleotides: 4. CDR1 and CDR2 from the germline V gene are SGHTA and FQGTGA. This CDR3 comprises 13 residues. This CDR3 is CASSVDRGYEQFF. The CDR3 DNA reads as TGTGCCAGCAGCGTGGACAGGGGCTATGAGCAGTTCTTC.

The sample holds many counts of this clonotype. V gene TRBV12-3 or TRBV12-4 combines with J gene TRBJ2-3, with 7 bases fitting TRBD1. V lost 5 bases and J lost 4; bases outside the gene matches: 9. This CDR3 is built from 15 residues. In DNA form, the CDR3 reads TGTGCCAGCAGTGTGAGTGGGACAGACGCAGATACGCAGTATTTT. It yields the protein CASSVSGTDADTQYF.